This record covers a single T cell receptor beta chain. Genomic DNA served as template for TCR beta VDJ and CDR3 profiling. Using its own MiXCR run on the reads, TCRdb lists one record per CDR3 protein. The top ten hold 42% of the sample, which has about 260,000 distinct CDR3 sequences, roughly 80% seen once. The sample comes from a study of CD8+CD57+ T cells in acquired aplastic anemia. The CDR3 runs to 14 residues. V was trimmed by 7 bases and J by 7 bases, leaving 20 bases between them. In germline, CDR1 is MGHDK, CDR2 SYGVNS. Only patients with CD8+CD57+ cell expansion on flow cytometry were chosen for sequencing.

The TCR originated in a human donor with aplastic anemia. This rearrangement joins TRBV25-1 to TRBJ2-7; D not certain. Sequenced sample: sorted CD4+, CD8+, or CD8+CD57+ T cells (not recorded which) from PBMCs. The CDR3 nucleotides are TGTGCCAGCACCTTAAGGAGCGCCATATCTGAGCAGTACTTC. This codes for CASTLRSAISEQYF.